This T cell receptor (beta chain) came from a study of cytotoxic CD8 clonotypes in ibrutinib-treated CLL. Whole-study context: The sample average was roughly 240,000 productive templates and 85,000 to 95,000 productive rearrangements.

Data came from immunoSEQ multiplex PCR; TCRdb stores just in-frame clones and leaves some out. Among fewer than 25,000 clones, around 75% were seen once, and the ten largest hold around 28%. Study results and limitations: The study found public clonotypes uncommon, contracting or stable on treatment. Sustained-remission and progressing patients had different sampling times.

In germline, CDR1 is MNHNS, CDR2 SASEGT. V shed 2 bases and J shed 3 bases, with 11 bases lying between them. The CDR3 extends over 14 amino acids. Turning to this clone: The target antigen is unknown.

This chain links TRBV6-1 with TRBJ2-7; D remains ambiguous. This clonotype was obtained from a human donor with chronic lymphocytic leukemia. The sequencing used PBMCs, collected after 24 months of ibrutinib treatment. CDR3 loop: CASSELRQGYEQYF. CDR3 coding DNA: TGTGCCAGCAGTGAACTTCGACAAGGCTACGAGCAGTACTTC.